Shown below are 3 T cell receptor beta chains from a single sample sequenced in a study of CD8 T cells in ankylosing spondylitis. Each CDR3 protein gets one entry after TCRdb re-called the 5' RACE reads with MiXCR. The repertoire consists of some 290,000 distinct CDR3 sequences, with around 19% occurring once and the leading ten covering 7.8%. Sequencing input: blood, either unsorted or a sorted T cell fraction (not recorded which). These receptors originate from a male donor with ankylosing spondylitis or in good health (not recorded which).

This chain links TRBV6-2 or TRBV6-3 with TRBJ1-5, with a weak D call TRBD1 (5 bases). CDR1 MNHEY and CDR2 SVGEGT come from the germline V gene. Trimming cost V 5 bases and J 4 bases, with 18 bases left between them. The CDR3 sequence is 16 residues long. DNA of the CDR3: TGTGCCAGCAGTCGAGACCCGGGACGGAAAAATCAGCCCCAGCATTTT. Translation gives CASSRDPGRKNQPQHF.

This clonotype was detected only a few times. The chain recombines TRBV28 with TRBJ2-3; D is perhaps TRBD2 (5 bases). The CDR3 has 15 amino acids. Per germline, CDR1 MDHEN and CDR2 SYDVKM. Trimming left V 1 base short and J 14 bases short, with 22 bases between. CDR3 nucleotides: TGTGCCAGCAGTTTATCCGTCGGGCTAGCTGGATATCGGTATTTT. Its translation: CASSLSVGLAGYRYF.

This clonotype was seen more than once but under ten times. V usage is TRBV9 and J usage is TRBJ2-3; 7 nucleotides align to TRBD2. Germline CDR1 reads SGDLS; CDR2 reads YYNGEE. CDR3 length: 15 amino acids. V shed 4 bases and J 4 bases; nucleotides not matched to a gene: 9. The CDR3, as DNA: TGTGCCAGCAGCTATGGCGGCGGGAGCGCAGATACGCAGTATTTT. Translation: CASSYGGGSADTQYF.